This is a list of T cell receptor beta chains from one sample in a study of shared clonotypes between healthy human individuals. Clones were read by immunoSEQ multiplex PCR, and TCRdb kept only the in-frame ones, dropping some. This sample carries around 2.1 million clones, about 92% of them seen once, and the ten largest clones take more than 1.5%. Sequenced input: naive CD8+ T cells from PBMCs. Every receptor here comes from a man between 18 and 29 years old in good health. Some clones in this sample may be carry-over from other donors' samples. Each CDR3 is given with its conserved first and last residue. D genes are given only for firm matches. The listing skips clone size in some rows; elsewhere it reads once, few, many or a size class.

V,D,size,J,CDR3,DNA
TRBV5-6,-,-,TRBJ1-5,CASSLWGQPQHF,TGTGCCAGCAGCTTGTGGGGTCAGCCCCAGCATTTT
TRBV20-1,-,-,TRBJ2-7,CSARQGEQYF,TGCAGTGCTAGGCAGGGGGAGCAGTACTTC
TRBV9,-,-,TRBJ1-6,CASSETGSSYNSPLHF,TGTGCCAGCAGCGAAACAGGGAGCTCCTATAATTCACCCCTCCACTTT
TRBV7-9,TRBD1,-,TRBJ2-5,CASSPLDRDQETQYF,TGTGCCAGCAGCCCCCTCGACAGGGACCAAGAGACCCAGTACTTC
TRBV2,TRBD1,-,TRBJ2-7,CASSDPAGTGWHEQYF,TGTGCCAGCAGTGACCCCGCCGGGACAGGGTGGCACGAGCAGTACTTC
TRBV25-1,-,once,TRBJ2-7,CASRGLHEQYF,TGTGCCAGCAGGGGCCTCCACGAGCAGTACTTC
TRBV11-3,TRBD2,-,TRBJ2-5,CASSARTSGGGGETQYF,TGTGCCAGCAGCGCCAGGACTAGCGGAGGGGGGGGAGAGACCCAGTACTTC
TRBV7-9,TRBD2,-,TRBJ2-1,CASSYGGRANEQFF,TGTGCCAGCAGTTACGGGGGGAGGGCCAATGAGCAGTTCTTC
TRBV4-3,-,-,TRBJ2-1,CASSQESVSSYNEQFF,TGCGCCAGCAGCCAAGAGAGTGTCAGCTCCTACAATGAGCAGTTCTTC
TRBV30,TRBD1,-,TRBJ2-7,CAWSGVEGAPYEQYF,TGTGCCTGGAGTGGAGTCGAGGGGGCGCCCTACGAGCAGTACTTC